These T cell receptor beta chains were read from a single sample in a study of T cell repertoires in cytomegalovirus infection. TCRdb re-called the reads through MiXCR, storing one row per CDR3 protein. The table records about 360,000 distinct CDR3 sequences, 15% to 20% of them present only once. The sample was PBMCs. The receptors originated from a human donor in good health (CMV status not recorded). Some clones in this sample may be carry-over from other donors' samples. The CDR3 runs from the conserved cysteine through the conserved F or W. Fields, in order: CDR3 DNA, CDR3 protein, clone size, J gene, V gene, D gene, CDR3 length. The D gene is left open where the match is weak. The listing skips clone size in some rows; elsewhere it reads once, few, many or a size class.

TGTGCCAGCAGCTTAGAGGACTTACCTAATTCACCCCTCCACTTT	CASSLEDLPNSPLHF	NA	TRBJ1-6	TRBV11-2	NA	15
TGTGCCAGCAGCTCGGGGGGGGGCTTCTACAATGAGCAGTTCTTC	CASSSGGGFYNEQFF	NA	TRBJ2-1	TRBV5-3	TRBD2	15
TGTGCCAGCAGCTCAGCGGGAGCCTCCTACGAGCAGTACTTC	CASSSAGASYEQYF	few	TRBJ2-7	TRBV6-2/TRBV6-3	TRBD2	14
TGTGCCACCAGCAGCCGGGACAGGGGCTCTGAAAAACTGTTTTTT	CATSSRDRGSEKLFF	many	TRBJ1-4	TRBV15	TRBD1	15
TGTGCCAGCAGCCTGGACGGGACCCAGTACTTC	CASSLDGTQYF	NA	TRBJ2-5	TRBV6-1	NA	11
TGTGCCAGCAGTTCAAATAGGGAGGCCCCGGCACCCTACGAGCAGTACTTC	CASSSNREAPAPYEQYF	many	TRBJ2-7	TRBV27	NA	17
TGCAGTGCTAGAGTGACAGAGGAACCCCTCCACTTT	CSARVTEEPLHF	NA	TRBJ1-6	TRBV20-1	NA	12
TGTGCCATCAAGTTAGCGGGGGACAATGAGCAGTTCTTC	CAIKLAGDNEQFF	NA	TRBJ2-1	TRBV10-3	TRBD2	13
TGTGCCAGCACTGGCGGCGGTCCCAGCTACGAGCAGTACTTC	CASTGGGPSYEQYF	many	TRBJ2-7	TRBV12-3/TRBV12-4	NA	14
TGTGCCAGCACTTTAGGTGGCCTCTCCTACGAGCAGTACTTC	CASTLGGLSYEQYF	NA	TRBJ2-7	TRBV2	NA	14
TGTGCCAGCGATAGAGGGGGGAACACTGAAGCTTTCTTT	CASDRGGNTEAFF	NA	TRBJ1-1	TRBV7-6	NA	13
TGCGCCAGCAGCCGACAACAGGGGGCGAATAATTCACCCCTCCACTTT	CASSRQQGANNSPLHF	NA	TRBJ1-6	TRBV4-1	TRBD1	16
TGTGCCAGCAGCGCCTTTTTGGGCTCGGGGGATACGCAGTATTTT	CASSAFLGSGDTQYF	many	TRBJ2-3	TRBV7-2	NA	15
TGTGCCAGCAGCGTCGGGACTCTGACAGATACGCAGTATTTT	CASSVGTLTDTQYF	many	TRBJ2-3	TRBV7-9	NA	14
TGTGCCAGCAGCTTAGGGCAGCTGAGCAATCAGCCCCAGCATTTT	CASSLGQLSNQPQHF	many	TRBJ1-5	TRBV11-2	NA	15
TGCGCCAGCAGCCAACCGGGCACAGGGGAAGGCTACACCTTC	CASSQPGTGEGYTF	once	TRBJ1-2	TRBV4-3	TRBD1	14
TGCAGCGCAATACAGGGGGCTTCCTACGAGCAGTACTTC	CSAIQGASYEQYF	few	TRBJ2-7	TRBV29-1	TRBD1	13
TGCGCCAGCAGCCCCGGAACCCATCGACTAGCGGGGGCGGAGACCCAGTACTTC	CASSPGTHRLAGAETQYF	NA	TRBJ2-5	TRBV5-1	TRBD2	18
TGTGCCAGTCACAGGGGGCGAAATGGAAACACCATATATTTT	CASHRGRNGNTIYF	NA	TRBJ1-3	TRBV2	TRBD1	14
TGCAGTGCTAGAGATCCAGCTAGCGGGATGTGGTTCTTC	CSARDPASGMWFF	few	TRBJ2-1	TRBV20-1	TRBD2	13
TGTGCCAGCAGCCAAGATCTTAATTCGAGGGGCTACACCTTC	CASSQDLNSRGYTF	NA	TRBJ1-2	TRBV4-2	NA	14
TGTGCCAGCAGTTACGCTTCGCCGCAAAACTATGGCTACACCTTC	CASSYASPQNYGYTF	NA	TRBJ1-2	TRBV6-5	NA	15
TGTGCCAGCAGCCAAGATTGGGAGACCCAGTACTTC	CASSQDWETQYF	NA	TRBJ2-5	TRBV3-1	NA	12
TGCGCCAGCAAGCCGGGACTAGCGGGCCACAATGAGCAGTTCTTC	CASKPGLAGHNEQFF	NA	TRBJ2-1	TRBV23-1	TRBD2	15
TGTGCCAGCAGTACCCCGGGACAGCTATTGAACACTGAAGCTTTCTTT	CASSTPGQLLNTEAFF	NA	TRBJ1-1	TRBV28	TRBD1	16
TGTGCCAGCGTTCCCCCTCGCGGGGGGGAATACAATGAGCAGTTCTTC	CASVPPRGGEYNEQFF	many	TRBJ2-1	TRBV12-3/TRBV12-4	TRBD2	16
TGCGCCAGCAGCCAAGATCGGGGGGGCCGAAACACCATATATTTT	CASSQDRGGRNTIYF	many	TRBJ1-3	TRBV4-1	NA	15
TGTGCCAGCAGTTTAATCCCCGTGGAGGGCTACACCTTC	CASSLIPVEGYTF	many	TRBJ1-2	TRBV12-3/TRBV12-4	NA	13
TGTGCCAGCAGCTTAGGGGGACAGGGGACTGAAGCTTTCTTT	CASSLGGQGTEAFF	many	TRBJ1-1	TRBV7-2	TRBD1	14
TGTGCCAGCAAGAGGGGGCGCAACTACGAGCAGTACTTC	CASKRGRNYEQYF	NA	TRBJ2-7	TRBV27	TRBD1	13
TGCAGTGCTAGAGAGCCACTATCAGGGTCTAGCAATCAGCCCCAGCATTTT	CSAREPLSGSSNQPQHF	NA	TRBJ1-5	TRBV20-1	NA	17
TGTGCCAGCAGCTTAGGAGGGGTGGATGAAAAACTGTTTTTT	CASSLGGVDEKLFF	few	TRBJ1-4	TRBV11-3	NA	14
TGTGCCAGCAGCTCCGGAGGGTTTGGAAACACCATATATTTT	CASSSGGFGNTIYF	few	TRBJ1-3	TRBV7-4	NA	14
TGTGCCAGCAGCTTAAGACAGGGGGGTGACACTGAAGCTTTCTTT	CASSLRQGGDTEAFF	many	TRBJ1-1	TRBV7-2	TRBD1	15
TGCAGCGTAGAATGCAGGGACTCCTACGAGCAGTACTTC	CSVECRDSYEQYF	NA	TRBJ2-7	TRBV29-1	NA	13
TGTGCCAGCAGCAGGGGCCCTGGAAACACCATATATTTT	CASSRGPGNTIYF	many	TRBJ1-3	TRBV12-3/TRBV12-4	NA	13
TGCAGTGCCGGATTTGAGGGGGGTGCGGACGAGCAGTACTTC	CSAGFEGGADEQYF	few	TRBJ2-7	TRBV20-1	NA	14
TGTGCCAGCAGTGAGCGGCTTCAAGAGACCCAGTACTTC	CASSERLQETQYF	NA	TRBJ2-5	TRBV2	NA	13
TGTGCCAGCAGTTGGACTAGCGGGAGGGTTTTTAGGAATGAGCAGTTCTTC	CASSWTSGRVFRNEQFF	NA	TRBJ2-1	TRBV6-2/TRBV6-3	TRBD2	17
TGTGCCAGCAGCCGAAAGGACAGGGCTCCTCTCGAGCAGTACTTC	CASSRKDRAPLEQYF	NA	TRBJ2-7	TRBV12-3/TRBV12-4	TRBD1	15
TGTGCCAGCAGCTGGACTAGCGGCTTCCAAGAGACCCAGTACTTC	CASSWTSGFQETQYF	few	TRBJ2-5	TRBV7-6	TRBD2	15